This T cell receptor beta chain is from a study of T-cell reconstitution after alpha-beta-depleted transplantation in children. Regarding the study as a whole: At around two months after transplant, the alpha-beta T cells were reportedly derived from several hundred expanded clones that came from non-depleted graft cells.

Germline CDR1 is SEHNR and CDR2 is FQNEAQ (reference sequence). This CDR3 is built from 15 residues. Trimming took 5 bases from V and 6 from J; bases not matched to a gene: 9. Preparing the TCRbeta library involved the use of unique molecular identifiers. TCRdb independently ran MiXCR on the PCR reads; one entry per CDR3 protein. There are hundreds of thousands of distinct CDR3 sequences in the sample; around 13% occur only once, and about 0.79% lies in the top ten. For this clonotype: Its antigen is still unknown.

The starting material was PBMCs, obtained before TCRalphabeta/CD19-depleted stem cell transplant. This clonotype was sampled from a girl aged 2 to 9 with congenital amegakaryocytic thrombocytopenia, due to receive a stem cell transplant. The chain joins TRBV7-9 to TRBJ2-1; 8 nucleotides align to TRBD2. CDR3: CASSRIQRESNEQFF. DNA of the CDR3: TGTGCCAGCAGCCGGATCCAGCGGGAGTCCAATGAGCAGTTCTTC.